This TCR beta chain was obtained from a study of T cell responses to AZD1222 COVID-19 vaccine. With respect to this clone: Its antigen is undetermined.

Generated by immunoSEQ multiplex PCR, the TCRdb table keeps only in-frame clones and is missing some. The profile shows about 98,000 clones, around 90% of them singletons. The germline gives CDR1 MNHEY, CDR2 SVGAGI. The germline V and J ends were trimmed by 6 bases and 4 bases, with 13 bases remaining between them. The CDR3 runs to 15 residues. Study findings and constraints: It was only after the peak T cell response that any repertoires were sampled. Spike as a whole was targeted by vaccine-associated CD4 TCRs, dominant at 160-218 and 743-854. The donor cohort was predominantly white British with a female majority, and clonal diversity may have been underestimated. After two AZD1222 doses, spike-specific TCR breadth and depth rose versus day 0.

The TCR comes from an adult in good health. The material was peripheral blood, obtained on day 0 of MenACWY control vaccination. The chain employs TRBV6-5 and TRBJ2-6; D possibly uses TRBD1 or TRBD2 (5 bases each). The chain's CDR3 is CASRNPGTGANVLTF. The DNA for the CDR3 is TGTGCCAGCAGAAACCCAGGGACCGGGGCCAACGTCCTGACTTTC.